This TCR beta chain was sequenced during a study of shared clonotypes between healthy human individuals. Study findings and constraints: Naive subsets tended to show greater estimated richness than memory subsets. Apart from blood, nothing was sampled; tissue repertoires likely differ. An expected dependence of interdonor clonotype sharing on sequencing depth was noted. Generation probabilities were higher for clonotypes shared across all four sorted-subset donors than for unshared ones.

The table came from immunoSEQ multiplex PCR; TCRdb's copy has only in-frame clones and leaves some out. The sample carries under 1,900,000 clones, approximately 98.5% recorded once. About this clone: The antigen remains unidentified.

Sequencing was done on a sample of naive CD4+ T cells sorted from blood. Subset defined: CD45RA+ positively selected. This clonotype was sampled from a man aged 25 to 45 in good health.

The CDR3 reads CASSHGTSGVTDTQYF. The CDR3 DNA reads as TGCGCCAGCAGCCACGGGACTAGCGGGGTCACAGATACGCAGTATTTT. The chain joins TRBV4-3 to TRBJ2-3, with 13 nucleotides matching TRBD2. Germline lookup yields CDR1 LGHNA and CDR2 YSLEER. Trimming removed 3 bases from V and 2 bases from J; junction bases left unmatched: 2. The CDR3 spans 16 residues.